Shown below are 24 T cell receptor beta chains from a single sample sequenced in a study of blood T cell repertoires in COVID-19. The protocol was immunoSEQ multiplex PCR, while the TCRdb copy is restricted to in-frame clones and leaves out a portion. The profile covers under 20,000 clones, with 70% to 90% appearing a single time and roughly 7.5% taken by the ten largest. Source material: peripheral blood. The receptor set was obtained from a human donor with active COVID-19. The donor label of this sample is uncertain.

The chain employs TRBV29-1 and TRBJ2-1; TRBD1 might be the D (5 bases). The germline V and J ends were trimmed by 8 bases and 4 bases, with 15 bases remaining between them. CDR3 length: 13 amino acids. CDR1 is SQVTM and CDR2 is ANQGSEA in the germline V gene. DNA of the CDR3: TGCAGCCTTACCGACAGTAATTACAATGAGCAGTTCTTC. Translation gives CSLTDSNYNEQFF.

J is TRBJ2-1 and V is TRBV11-2; 9 bases map to TRBD1. The CDR3 extends over 13 amino acids. Germline V lookup: CDR1 SGHAT, CDR2 FQNNGV. The V and J ends lost 3 bases and 8 bases, in that order; junction bases with no gene match: 2. The CDR3 DNA reads as TGTGCCAGCAGCTTTGACAGGGGGGATGAGCAGTTCTTC. Protein product: CASSFDRGDEQFF.

The V gene is TRBV25-1, the J gene TRBJ2-5, with 9 bases fitting TRBD1. Trimming cost V 4 bases and J 2 bases; bases outside gene matches: 11. Germline loops: CDR1 MGHDK, CDR2 SYGVNS. The CDR3 runs to 17 residues. CDR3 sequence reads: CASSVYPGTGFQETQYF. Here the CDR3 DNA reads TGTGCCAGCAGTGTCTACCCCGGGACAGGGTTTCAAGAGACCCAGTACTTC.

This sequence joins TRBV3-1 (or the pseudogene TRBV3-2) and TRBJ2-3; 10 positions agree with TRBD2. Looked up from germline, CDR1 is LGHDT and CDR2 is YNNKEL (reference sequence). This CDR3 spans 18 amino acids. V lost 1 base to trimming and J lost 0 bases; unmatched junction nucleotides: 7. CDR3 in amino acids: CASSQVPSGSGSTDTQYF. Here the CDR3 DNA reads TGTGCCAGCAGCCAAGTGCCTAGCGGGAGCGGGAGCACAGATACGCAGTATTTT.

The chain combines TRBV5-4 with TRBJ2-2; D is possibly TRBD1 (5 bases). The CDR3 sequence is 16 residues long. The ends were cut back, 4 bases at V and 4 bases at J, with 17 bases in the middle. CDR1 is SGHNT and CDR2 is YYREEE in the germline V gene (reference sequence). CDR3: CASSPTGRPRTGELFF. DNA for the CDR3: TGTGCCAGCAGCCCAACAGGTCGGCCGCGCACCGGGGAGCTGTTTTTT.

The count of this clone is one. This chain uses TRBV9 with TRBJ2-7; D not resolved. This CDR3 is built from 13 residues. The germline V gene has CDR1 SGDLS and CDR2 YYNGEE. V lost 4 bases and J 6 bases, leaving 14 bases between the germline ends. CDR3 loop: CASSPEERGEQYF. For the CDR3, the DNA is TGTGCCAGCAGCCCCGAGGAGCGTGGCGAGCAGTACTTC.

This clone was seen only once. The V gene is TRBV28, the J gene TRBJ1-2, with no clear D. The ends were cut back, 3 bases at V and 6 bases at J, with 2 bases in the middle. The CDR3 is 10 residues long. Per the germline V gene, CDR1 is MDHEN and CDR2 is SYDVKM. The CDR3 DNA reads TGTGCCAGCAGTTTTAATGGCTACACCTTC. It is translated as CASSFNGYTF.

This clone was recorded a few times. The chain couples TRBV12-5 to TRBJ1-1; D not certain. CDR1 and CDR2 from the germline V gene are LGHNT and FRNRAP. V lost 2 bases and J lost 0, with 10 bases in between. This CDR3 spans 15 amino acids. The CDR3 loop is CASGLKSLMNTEAFF. The CDR3, as DNA: TGTGCTAGTGGTTTGAAGAGTCTCATGAACACTGAAGCTTTCTTT.

J is TRBJ2-1 and V is TRBV27; possible D gene TRBD2, 6 bases. CDR1 and CDR2 from the germline V gene are MNHEY and SMNVEV (reference sequence). V gave up 7 bases and J gave up 15 bases, with 22 bases separating them. The length of the CDR3 is 13 residues. The CDR3 DNA reads as TGTGCCAGCACCGTCAACGGGGGATTGGGTCTGTTCTTC. Residues: CASTVNGGLGLFF.

The chain has TRBV28 and TRBJ2-7; no definite D call. There are 13 residues in the CDR3. CDR1 and CDR2 (germline): MDHEN, SYDVKM. V lost 6 bases and J 2 bases, leaving 11 bases between the germline ends. CDR3 sequence: CASSAPWPYEQYF. The CDR3, as DNA: TGTGCCAGCAGCGCCCCGTGGCCCTACGAGCAGTACTTC. The complete variable domain, with remaining parts taken from reference TRBV28 and TRBJ2-7, reads DVKVTQSSRYLVKRTGEKVFLECVQDMDHENMFWYRQDPGLGLRLIYFSYDVKMKEKGDIPEGYSVSREKKERFSLILESASTNQTSMYLCASSAPWPYEQYFGPGTRLTVT.

This clone showed up just once. This chain connects TRBV5-8 to TRBJ2-1; perhaps TRBD2 as D (6 bases). CDR1 and CDR2 (germline): SGHTS, YDEGEE. Trimming took off 3 bases at V and 1 base at J, with 11 bases between the two ends. This CDR3 has 15 amino acids. The CDR3 DNA sequence: TGTGCCAGCAGCTCGGGGGTGCAGTCCTACAATGAGCAGTTCTTC. Its protein product is CASSSGVQSYNEQFF.

This clone came up once. This chain joins TRBV5-6 and TRBJ2-5; no firm D call. In germline, CDR1 is SGHDT, CDR2 YYEEEE. Trimming took off 4 bases at V and 4 bases at J, with 11 bases between the two ends. This CDR3 region has 13 residues. This CDR3 reads CASSLRNSETQYF. The DNA for the CDR3 is TGTGCCAGCAGCCTGAGGAACTCAGAGACCCAGTACTTC.

This clone showed up just a few times. The chain joins TRBV30 to TRBJ2-7; D is uncertain. This CDR3 is built from 14 residues. Germline values: CDR1 GTSNPN, CDR2 SVGIG (reference sequence). The V end lost 1 base, the J end lost 5 bases, and 15 bases lay between the germline ends. CDR3 protein: CAWSGGISQHEQYF. The CDR3 coding sequence is TGTGCCTGGAGTGGAGGTATTTCGCAGCACGAGCAGTACTTC.

CDR3 amino acids: CASSGSVGMETQYF. The CDR3 nucleotides are TGTGCCAGTAGTGGTTCAGTGGGCATGGAGACCCAGTACTTC. This chain uses TRBV19 with TRBJ2-5; D unresolved. Germline assignment: CDR1 LNHDA and CDR2 SQIVND (reference sequence). The V end lost 5 bases, the J end lost 5 bases, and 15 bases lay between the germline ends. CDR3 length: 14 amino acids. Supplemented by reference TRBV19 and TRBJ2-5, the full variable domain reads DGGITQSPKYLFRKEGQNVTLSCEQNLNHDAMYWYRQDPGQGLRLIYYSQIVNDFQKGDIAEGYSVSREKKESFPLTVTSAQKNPTAFYLCASSGSVGMETQYFGPGTRLLVL.

The chain combines TRBV27 with TRBJ1-5; no clear D. Deletions cut 6 bases from V and 4 bases from J, with 10 bases between. Looked up from germline, CDR1 is MNHEY and CDR2 is SMNVEV (reference sequence). This CDR3 has 13 amino acids. The CDR3: CASSGSLNQPQHF. The DNA for the CDR3 is TGTGCCAGCAGCGGTAGCTTAAATCAGCCCCAGCATTTT.

The rearrangement links TRBV11-3 to TRBJ2-1, with a tentative D call TRBD1 (6 bases). CDR1 and CDR2 from the germline V gene are SGHNT and YENEEA. The CDR3 totals 14 residues. V was shortened by 3 bases and J by 8 bases, with 14 bases between the two germline ends. Written as DNA, the CDR3 is TGTGCCAGCAGCTTGGGCAGGGGAAATGATGAGCAGTTCTTC. Translating gives CASSLGRGNDEQFF.

V and J are TRBV10-3 and TRBJ2-7; D is perhaps TRBD2 (6 bases). CDR1 is ENHRY, CDR2 SYGVKD, per germline. Trimming cost V 11 bases and J 3 bases, with 14 bases left between them. The CDR3 is 12 amino acids. CDR3 loop: CAVTAGGYEQYF. CDR3 in DNA: TGTGCCGTAACCGCCGGGGGCTACGAGCAGTACTTC.

This clone was detected only a few times. This rearrangement joins TRBV7-9 to TRBJ2-7, with 8 bases identical to TRBD2. Germline-derived CDR1 and CDR2 are SEHNR and FQNEAQ (reference sequence). CDR3 length equals 14 residues. J gave up 6 bases and V 0 bases, and 4 bases lay outside the gene matches. In DNA form, the CDR3 reads TGTGCCAGCAGCTTAGCGGCGGGAGGTAGCGAGCAGTACTTC. Encoded protein: CASSLAAGGSEQYF.

This chain links TRBV6-5 with TRBJ1-6; D remains ambiguous. Germline V CDR1 and CDR2: MNHEY, SVGAGI. V lost 6 bases and J lost 8, with 11 bases in between. There are 13 residues in the CDR3. CDR3 residues: CASSYKKDSPLHF. The CDR3 DNA follows: TGTGCCAGCAGCTATAAGAAAGATTCACCCCTCCACTTT.

The V call is TRBV4-1, the J call TRBJ1-2; weak D call: TRBD1 (6 bases). CDR3 size: 13 residues. The germline V gene has CDR1 MGHRA and CDR2 YSYEKL. Trimming shortened V by 5 bases and J by 8 bases, and 15 bases separated the two germline ends. CDR3 protein: CASSGVGGSGYTF. The CDR3 DNA is TGCGCCAGCAGCGGCGTAGGGGGTAGCGGCTACACCTTC.

The J gene is TRBJ2-7, the V gene TRBV18; 7 bases fit TRBD2. Germline loops: CDR1 KGHSH, CDR2 LQKENI. V shed 2 bases, J shed 4 bases, and the junction held 5 bases outside the gene matches. The CDR3 consists of 14 residues. CDR3 sequence (DNA): TGTGCCAGCTCACCATCTGGGAGGGCTTACGAGCAGTACTTC. Translated, it gives CASSPSGRAYEQYF.

The chain links TRBV13 to TRBJ2-2; 9 nucleotides agree with TRBD1. The CDR3 extends over 15 amino acids. The V gene's germline CDR1 is PRHDT and CDR2 FYEKMQ (reference sequence). Trimming removed 3 bases from V and 5 bases from J; junction bases left unmatched: 4. CDR3 residues: CASSFRDRETGELFF. The CDR3 DNA follows: TGTGCCAGCAGCTTCCGGGACAGGGAAACCGGGGAGCTGTTTTTT. Supplemented by reference TRBV13 and TRBJ2-2, the full variable domain reads AAGVIQSPRHLIKEKRETATLKCYPIPRHDTVYWYQQGPGQDPQFLISFYEKMQSDKGSIPDRFSAQQFSDYHSELNMSSLELGDSALYFCASSFRDRETGELFFGEGSRLTVL.

This sequence joins TRBV30 and TRBJ1-1, with D perhaps matching TRBD1 (6 bases). The CDR3 loop spans 14 amino acids. Trimming removed 2 bases from V and 2 bases from J, with 12 bases in between. Germline-derived CDR1 and CDR2 are GTSNPN and SVGIG (reference sequence). In nucleotides, the CDR3 is TGTGCCTGGAGTCAAACAGGGATAAACACTGAAGCTTTCTTT. Translation gives CAWSQTGINTEAFF.

The V call is TRBV21-1, the J call TRBJ2-7; the D call TRBD2 from the table was never checked on the DNA. TRBV21-1 has pseudogene status. CDR3 size: 15 residues. The CDR3 coding sequence is TGTGCCAGCAGCCTCAAAAGGGACTATCTTTACGAGCAGTACTTC. Its protein is CASSLKRDYLYEQYF.